The clone carrying this TCR beta chain was detected many times. Its cognate antigen is unknown. The data originate from a study of naive and memory T cell subsets. Amplification of ligated cDNA took four PCR rounds with SP2 and nested alpha and beta constant primers. TCRdb re-analysed the UMI-ligation and nested PCR reads in MiXCR, keeping a single row per CDR3 protein. The data show around 20,000 distinct CDR3 sequences, 4.5% to 7% seen once. Treatment in this sample: skin biopsy from PPD injection site in Mantoux-positive individual. TCR cDNA received a 3' ligated oligonucleotide that carried a UMI. Unsorted total RNA, roughly 1 to 1000 ng, was DNase treated before reverse transcription. Findings and limits, study-wide: The RNA method is potentially sensitive to activation and differentiation changes. More TCRs at tuberculin sites were read as hypersensitivity T cell infiltration.

The germline CDR1 and CDR2 sequences are MDHEN and SYDVKM. The J segment lost 4 bases and the V segment lost 6 bases, leaving 6 bases of the junction unmatched. There are 15 residues in the CDR3. V and J are TRBV28 and TRBJ2-5; 12 bases line up with TRBD2. The sequence derives from an adult in good health. The source was skin, collected from a tuberculin skin test site. In nucleotides, the CDR3 is TGTGCCAGCAGCCCTAGCGGGAGGGTCGGAGAGACCCAGTACTTC. This sequence encodes CASSPSGRVGETQYF.